The present TCR beta chain was sequenced within a study of blood T cells in healthy people across ages. The germline V and J ends were trimmed by 4 bases and 4 bases, with 13 bases remaining between them. The germline V gene has CDR1 SGHAT and CDR2 FQNNGV. This CDR3 has 14 residues. This clonotype has only a few counts. Primers used in a second PCR of roughly 6 to 12 cycles were a sample-barcoded 5' primer and a J-beta primer mix. Each CDR3 protein is one row after TCRdb ran MiXCR on the 5' RACE reads. The table includes about 640,000 distinct CDR3 sequences, roughly 30% detected once. The chain uses TRBV11-2 and TRBJ1-1, with D uncertain. This TCR was recovered from a woman older than 75 in good health. The sample was blood. DNA for the CDR3: TGTGCCAGCAGCTCAATGCCGTACAGCACTGAAGCTTTCTTT. This sequence encodes CASSSMPYSTEAFF. Full variable domain (rest looked up from reference TRBV11-2 and TRBJ1-1): EAGVAQSPRYKIIEKRQSVAFWCNPISGHATLYWYQQILGQGPKLLIQFQNNGVVDDSQLPKDRFSAERLKGVDSTLKIQPAKLEDSAVYLCASSSMPYSTEAFFGQGTRLTVV.